Following are 22 T cell receptor beta chains from one sample sequenced in a study of PD-1 blockade in classical Hodgkin lymphoma. Regarding time point: cycle 4 day 1 (C4D1), after less than 7 weeks of nivolumab. Each patient relapsed following autologous stem cell transplantation, and prior brentuximab vedotin exposure differed. Sequenced by immunoSEQ multiplex PCR; TCRdb stores in-frame clones only, minus some. Here the sample spans about 8,000 clones, around three quarters being singletons. The sample in question was peripheral blood mononuclear cells (PBMCs), obtained before the fourth cycle of nivolumab. The receptors here all came from a human donor with classical Hodgkin lymphoma.

The sample holds a few counts of this clone. The chain uses TRBV7-9 and TRBJ2-2; 10 bases fit TRBD2. The germline CDR1 and CDR2 sequences are SEHNR and FQNEAQ (reference sequence). CDR3 length: 18 residues. V lost 5 bases and J lost 5; bases outside the gene matches: 14. CDR3 amino acids: CASSPAKRGGPGTGELFF. CDR3 DNA sequence: TGTGCCAGCAGCCCCGCGAAGCGGGGGGGCCCAGGGACCGGGGAGCTGTTTTTT.

Of note for this clone: One end of the junction does not line up with germline, which may come from a read error. Other DNA sequences from this sample encode an identical CDR3 as well. CDR3 in amino acids: CASSQGGSYEQYF. CDR3 coding DNA: TGTGCCAGCAGCCAAGGGGGATCCTACGAACAGTACTTC. This rearrangement joins TRBV4-2 to TRBJ2-7; D remains ambiguous. Per germline, CDR1 LGHNA and CDR2 YNFKEQ. The CDR3 totals 13 residues.

V is TRBV18 and J is TRBJ2-5, with D possibly matching TRBD2 (5 bases). Trimming cost V 1 base and J 3 bases, with 12 bases left between them. Per the germline V gene, CDR1 is KGHSH and CDR2 is LQKENI. The length of the CDR3 is 15 residues. The CDR3 reads CASSPLRGIEETQYF. The CDR3 region has the DNA TGTGCCAGCTCACCACTAAGAGGGATAGAAGAGACCCAGTACTTC.

CDR3 region: CASSQEEQPQHF. CDR3 nucleotides: TGTGCCAGCAGCCAGGAGGAGCAGCCCCAGCATTTT. This chain connects TRBV11-2 to TRBJ1-5, with unresolved D. Germline V gene sequence: CDR1 SGHAT, CDR2 FQNNGV. The CDR3 loop spans 12 amino acids. V lost 5 bases and J 7 bases, leaving 9 bases between the germline ends. The entire variable domain, with the rest obtained from reference TRBV11-2 and TRBJ1-5, is as follows: EAGVAQSPRYKIIEKRQSVAFWCNPISGHATLYWYQQILGQGPKLLIQFQNNGVVDDSQLPKDRFSAERLKGVDSTLKIQPAKLEDSAVYLCASSQEEQPQHFGDGTRLSIL.

The chain has TRBV6-6 and TRBJ2-1; the D call may be TRBD1 or TRBD2 (5 bases each). Trimming removed 7 bases at V and 10 bases at J, with 17 bases between. CDR1 is MNHNY, CDR2 SVGAGI, per germline (reference sequence). This CDR3 has 13 amino acids. CDR3 DNA: TGTGCCAGCACACCGCCGGGGCAGTACGAGCAGTTCTTC. This codes for CASTPPGQYEQFF.

CDR3 protein: CASSPLGQVYEQYF. Here the CDR3 DNA reads TGTGCCAGCAGTCCTCTCGGACAGGTCTACGAGCAGTACTTC. The chain is built from TRBV28 and TRBJ2-7, with 7 bases matching TRBD1. This CDR3 is built from 14 residues. Germline-derived CDR1 and CDR2 are MDHEN and SYDVKM. Germline trimming cut 5 bases from V and 3 bases from J; bases unmatched to any gene: 7.

V gene TRBV27 combines with J gene TRBJ1-1; TRBD1 is a possible D gene (5 bases). The CDR3 spans 14 residues. V was clipped by 6 bases and J by 6 bases, with 17 bases between them. Germline CDR1 MNHEY, CDR2 SMNVEV (reference sequence). CDR3 sequence reads: CASSLGWRDSEAFF. The CDR3 region has the DNA TGTGCCAGCAGCCTTGGGTGGCGGGACTCTGAAGCTTTCTTT.

This chain connects TRBV10-3 to TRBJ2-7; TRBD1 agrees at 8 bases. V shed 6 bases, J shed 1 base, and the junction held 5 bases outside the gene matches. The CDR3 spans 14 residues. Germline assignment: CDR1 ENHRY and CDR2 SYGVKD. CDR3 sequence: CAIRTGTGSYEQYF. Written as DNA, the CDR3 is TGTGCCATCAGGACCGGGACAGGTTCCTACGAGCAGTACTTC.

This rearrangement joins TRBV5-5 to TRBJ1-4; D ambiguous. The CDR3 sequence is 16 residues long. From germline, CDR1 is SGHKS and CDR2 YYEKEE (reference sequence). Trimming pared 1 base from V and 0 bases from J, leaving 10 bases between. CDR3 loop: CASSLRAGTTNEKLFF. In DNA form, the CDR3 reads TGTGCCAGCAGCTTGAGGGCCGGAACAACTAATGAAAAACTGTTTTTT.

The genes are TRBV11-2 and TRBJ2-7, with D unclear. Between the trimmed V and J ends, which lost 5 bases and 4 bases, there was a span of 12 bases. Per the germline V gene, CDR1 is SGHAT and CDR2 is FQNNGV. The CDR3 runs 13 residues. The CDR3 DNA sequence: TGTGCCAGCAGCCTAAGGGCGAATTACGAGCAGTACTTC. It specifies CASSLRANYEQYF.

The sample holds a few counts of this clone. The genes are TRBV6-6 and TRBJ1-2; weak D call: TRBD1 (6 bases). Trimming left V 5 bases short and J 2 bases short, with 15 bases between. This CDR3 is built from 15 residues. Germline V gives CDR1 MNHNY, CDR2 SVGAGI (reference sequence). The DNA for the CDR3 is TGTGCCAGCAGTACCTCAGGGGAGGGAAACTATGGCTACACCTTC. Translating it yields CASSTSGEGNYGYTF.

The chain joins TRBV2 to TRBJ2-4; D is ambiguous. The germline gives CDR1 SNHLY, CDR2 FYNNEI. V lost 4 bases to trimming and J lost 0 bases, with 13 bases between them. This CDR3 has 16 amino acids. This CDR3 is CASSGPPLGAKNIQYF. In DNA, the CDR3 is TGTGCCAGCAGTGGGCCCCCCCTGGGAGCCAAAAACATTCAGTACTTC. Variable domain in full (rest from reference TRBV2 and TRBJ2-4): EPEVTQTPSHQVTQMGQEVILRCVPISNHLYFYWYRQILGQKVEFLVSFYNNEISEKSEIFDDQFSVERPDGSNFTLKIRSTKLEDSAMYFCASSGPPLGAKNIQYFGAGTRLSVL.

This chain links TRBV28 with TRBJ1-1; TRBD1 matches 10 bases. Germline trimming cut 3 bases from V and 3 bases from J; bases unmatched to any gene: 10. The V gene's germline CDR1 is MDHEN and CDR2 SYDVKM. The length of the CDR3 is 17 residues. DNA of the CDR3: TGTGCCAGCAGTTTCCCGACGACAGGGGGCGCAGACACTGAAGCTTTCTTT. As protein: CASSFPTTGGADTEAFF. The whole variable domain, remainder taken from reference TRBV28 and TRBJ1-1, is DVKVTQSSRYLVKRTGEKVFLECVQDMDHENMFWYRQDPGLGLRLIYFSYDVKMKEKGDIPEGYSVSREKKERFSLILESASTNQTSMYLCASSFPTTGGADTEAFFGQGTRLTVV.

The V and J genes are TRBV29-1 and TRBJ1-1; 7 nucleotides align to TRBD1. This CDR3 contains 15 residues. Germline CDR1 reads SQVTM; CDR2 reads ANQGSEA. Losses at the gene ends were 2 bases for V and 3 bases for J; bases not matched to a gene: 9. CDR3 in amino acids: CSVEIVRGQDTEAFF. The CDR3 DNA is TGCAGCGTTGAAATTGTAAGGGGGCAGGACACTGAAGCTTTCTTT.

The CDR3 protein is CASSPPTGYSETQYF. The CDR3 DNA sequence: TGTGCCAGCTCACCACCGACAGGGTATTCAGAGACCCAGTACTTC. This chain links TRBV18 with TRBJ2-5; TRBD1 agrees at 7 bases. The V and J ends lost 0 bases and 4 bases, in that order; junction bases with no gene match: 5. Per the germline V gene, CDR1 is KGHSH and CDR2 is LQKENI. The CDR3 has 15 amino acids.

This clone was seen just once. This rearrangement joins TRBV19 to TRBJ2-7, with 11 bases lining up with TRBD1. The CDR3 spans 16 residues. CDR1 and CDR2 (germline): LNHDA, SQIVND (reference sequence). V lost 4 bases to trimming and J lost 6 bases; unmatched junction nucleotides: 11. The CDR3 coding sequence is TGTGCCAGTAGTACGCCCTCCGGGACAGGGGGTTCCGAGCAGTACTTC. It yields the protein CASSTPSGTGGSEQYF.

The gene calls are TRBV7-9 and TRBJ1-4; D is unresolved. This CDR3 has 15 amino acids. V was shortened by 7 bases and J by 6 bases, with 18 bases between the two germline ends. Germline values: CDR1 SEHNR, CDR2 FQNEAQ (reference sequence). CDR3 amino acids: CASTSSGVPYEKLFF. The CDR3 coding sequence is TGTGCCAGCACCTCAAGTGGGGTACCGTATGAAAAACTGTTTTTT.

V gene TRBV27 combines with J gene TRBJ2-7; D ambiguous. Deletions cut 6 bases from V and 2 bases from J, with 17 bases between. CDR3 length equals 15 residues. Germline CDR1 is MNHEY and CDR2 is SMNVEV (reference sequence). The CDR3 protein is CASSPFNPSTYEQYF. For the CDR3, the DNA is TGTGCCAGCAGCCCCTTCAATCCGAGCACCTACGAGCAGTACTTC.

This chain links TRBV27 with TRBJ2-2; TRBD1 agrees at 8 bases. The V gene's germline CDR1 is MNHEY and CDR2 SMNVEV (reference sequence). Unmatched junction bases numbered 4, after V lost 10 bases and J lost 6 bases. The CDR3 has 12 amino acids. The CDR3 DNA reads TGTGCCACCCAGGGGGCCCCCGGGGAGCTGTTTTTT. Protein sequence: CATQGAPGELFF.

The chain uses TRBV6-1 and TRBJ2-5, with 12 bases matching TRBD2. CDR1 is MNHNS and CDR2 is SASEGT in the germline V gene. This CDR3 is 16 amino acids long. With 3 bases clipped from V and 5 bases from J, the junction kept 7 bases outside the gene matches. The CDR3 DNA follows: TGTGCCAGCAGTGAGTGGACTAGCGGGATCGGGGAGACCCAGTACTTC. The encoded protein is CASSEWTSGIGETQYF.

In this sample, this clone turned up a few times. V usage is TRBV29-1 and J usage is TRBJ2-1; D is ambiguous. This CDR3 is 12 amino acids long. From germline, CDR1 is SQVTM and CDR2 ANQGSEA. V lost 1 base and J 4 bases, leaving 5 bases between the germline ends. The CDR3 DNA follows: TGCAGCGTTGAAGTCAGTTACAATGAGCAGTTCTTC. Translated, it gives CSVEVSYNEQFF.

The V and J genes are TRBV6-4 and TRBJ1-5; TRBD1 is a possible D gene (5 bases). This CDR3 spans 14 amino acids. Looked up from germline, CDR1 is MRHNA and CDR2 is SNTAGT. V lost 10 bases and J lost 0, with 13 bases in between. CDR3 protein: CATRARVSNQPQHF. The CDR3 DNA follows: TGTGCCACCAGGGCCAGGGTTAGCAATCAGCCCCAGCATTTT.